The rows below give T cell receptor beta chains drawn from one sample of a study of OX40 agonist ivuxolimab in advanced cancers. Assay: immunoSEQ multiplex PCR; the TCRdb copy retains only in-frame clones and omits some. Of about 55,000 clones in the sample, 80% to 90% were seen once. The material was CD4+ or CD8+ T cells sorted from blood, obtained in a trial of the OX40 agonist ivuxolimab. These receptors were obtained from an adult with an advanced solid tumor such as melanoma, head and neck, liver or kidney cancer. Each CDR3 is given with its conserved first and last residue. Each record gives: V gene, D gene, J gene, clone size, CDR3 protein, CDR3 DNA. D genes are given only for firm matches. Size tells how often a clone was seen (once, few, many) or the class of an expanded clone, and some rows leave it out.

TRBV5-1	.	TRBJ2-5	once	CASSFGETQYF	TGCGCCAGCAGCTTCGGTGAGACCCAGTACTTC
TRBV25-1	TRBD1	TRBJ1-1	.	CASSEWDSGAEAFF	TGTGCCAGCAGTGAATGGGACAGTGGCGCTGAAGCTTTCTTT
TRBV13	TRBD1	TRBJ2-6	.	CASSLSTGGFTGANVLTF	TGTGCCAGCAGCTTATCGACAGGGGGGTTCACTGGGGCCAACGTCCTGACTTTC
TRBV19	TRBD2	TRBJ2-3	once	CASNEREGPDTQYF	TGTGCCAGTAACGAGCGGGAGGGGCCAGATACGCAGTATTTT
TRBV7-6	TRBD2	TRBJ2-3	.	CASSKRDRTDTQYF	TGTGCCAGCAGCAAGCGGGACCGCACAGATACGCAGTATTTT
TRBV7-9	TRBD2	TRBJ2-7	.	CASSPGTSGTSFSYEQYF	TGTGCCAGCAGCCCCGGGACTAGCGGGACTAGCTTCTCCTACGAGCAGTACTTC
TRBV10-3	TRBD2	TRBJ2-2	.	CAISDLWKLAGEANTGELFF	TGTGCCATCAGTGATCTCTGGAAGCTAGCGGGAGAGGCGAACACCGGGGAGCTGTTTTTT
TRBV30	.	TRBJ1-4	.	CAWSESGEKLFF	TGTGCCTGGAGTGAATCAGGAGAAAAACTGTTTTTT
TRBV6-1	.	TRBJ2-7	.	CASSEEGGGSYEQYF	TGTGCCAGCAGTGAAGAGGGGGGGGGCTCCTACGAGCAGTACTTC
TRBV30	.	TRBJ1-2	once	CAWSPTGVRGYTF	TGTGCCTGGAGTCCAACAGGAGTCCGTGGCTACACCTTC
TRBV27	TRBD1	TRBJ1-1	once	CASSSQGVMTEAFF	TGTGCCAGCAGTTCACAGGGGGTGATGACTGAAGCTTTCTTT
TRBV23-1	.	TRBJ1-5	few	CASSRLVNQPQHF	TGCGCCAGCAGTCGGCTAGTCAATCAGCCCCAGCATTTT
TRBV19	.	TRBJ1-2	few	CASTLAGGNGYTF	TGTGCCAGTACCCTCGCCGGGGGAAATGGCTACACCTTC
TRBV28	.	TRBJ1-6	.	CASSLRVSRNSPLHF	TGTGCCAGCAGTTTACGGGTGTCGCGGAATTCACCCCTCCACTTT
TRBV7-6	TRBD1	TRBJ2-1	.	CASSLISGQGKDEQFF	TGTGCCAGCAGCTTAATCTCCGGACAGGGCAAAGATGAGCAGTTCTTC
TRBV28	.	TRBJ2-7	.	CACRGDRSYEQYF	TGTGCCTGCCGAGGGGATCGCTCCTACGAGCAGTACTTC
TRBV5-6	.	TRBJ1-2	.	CASSPGRLYGYTF	TGTGCCAGCAGCCCGGGACGGCTCTATGGCTACACCTTC
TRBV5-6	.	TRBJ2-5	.	CASSAGTYQETQYF	TGTGCCAGCAGCGCCGGGACTTATCAAGAGACCCAGTACTTC
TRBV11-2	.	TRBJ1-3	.	CASSFNRALHF	TGTGCCAGCAGCTTTAACAGGGCCCTACATTTT
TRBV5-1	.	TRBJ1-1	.	CASSFRSPPTEAFF	TGCGCCAGCAGCTTTAGAAGTCCCCCCACTGAAGCTTTCTTT
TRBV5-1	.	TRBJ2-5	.	CASRDVEAGRTQETQYF	TGCGCCAGCAGAGACGTCGAGGCAGGGAGGACCCAAGAGACCCAGTACTTC
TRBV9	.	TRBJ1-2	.	CASSDGGPLNYGYTF	TGTGCCAGCAGCGACGGAGGGCCCCTTAACTATGGCTACACCTTC
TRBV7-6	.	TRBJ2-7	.	CASSLGPGRVYEQYF	TGTGCCAGCAGCTTAGGCCCGGGCAGGGTCTACGAGCAGTACTTC
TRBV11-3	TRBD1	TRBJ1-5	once	CASSLDPRAGTGEGQPQHF	TGTGCCAGCAGCTTAGACCCGCGGGCCGGGACAGGGGAGGGGCAGCCCCAGCATTTT
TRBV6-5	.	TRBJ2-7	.	CASSYSGGGYEQYF	TGTGCCAGCAGTTACTCGGGGGGCGGGTACGAGCAGTACTTC
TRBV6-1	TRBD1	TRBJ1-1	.	CASKTGVGSEAFF	TGTGCCAGCAAGACAGGGGTAGGCTCTGAAGCTTTCTTT
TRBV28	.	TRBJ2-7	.	CASSRQVFYEQYF	TGTGCCAGCAGTAGGCAGGTTTTTTACGAGCAGTACTTC
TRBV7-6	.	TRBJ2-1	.	CASSYLLTSEQFF	TGTGCCAGCAGTTATCTACTTACTAGCGAGCAGTTCTTC